This T cell receptor (beta chain) was sequenced during a study of metastatic and nonmetastatic thyroid tumors. At the level of the study: Blood and tumor or nodule tissue repertoires from malignant and benign thyroid patients were compared.

This clone was observed many times. Per germline, CDR1 SGHVS and CDR2 FQNEAQ. Trimming cost V 1 base and J 6 bases, with 9 bases left between them. The CDR3 totals 13 residues. Nobody among the patients had been given any treatment before thyroid surgery. Per the authors' pipeline: Clinicopathological groups supplied CDR3 differences that were used to build a distant-metastasis classifier for papillary thyroid cancer. TCRdb used MiXCR to call clones anew from the PCR reads. It is TCRdb's table, rather than the study itself, that gives the V and J calls and clone size. This table holds 50,000 to 70,000 clones, 4% to 4.5% found once.

Sequencing input: blood. The sequence was collected from a female donor with papillary thyroid cancer or a benign thyroid nodule (not recorded which). Some clones in this sample may be carry-over from other donors' samples. The rearrangement uses TRBV7-8 and TRBJ1-2; D unclear. Written as DNA, the CDR3 is TGTGCCAGCAGCTTAGGAACGGGCCATGGCTACACCTTC. Protein: CASSLGTGHGYTF.